This TCR beta chain is drawn from a study of blood T cell repertoires in COVID-19. As handled by the study authors: Reference gene primer amplification gave estimated nucleated cell counts. The assay was immunoSEQ multiplex PCR, and TCRdb's table has in-frame clones only and misses some. The V and J calls and clone size come from that table; D and trimming were worked out from the DNA. The data contain a few hundred thousand clones, around 87% of them singletons. This CDR3 has 13 residues. Trimming shortened V by 2 bases and J by 10 bases, and 14 bases separated the two germline ends. Germline V lookup: CDR1 SNHLY, CDR2 FYNNEI. This clone has only one observation.

The sequencing sample was made of peripheral blood. The origin of this receptor is a woman in her fifties or sixties who had recovered from COVID-19. The chain employs TRBV2 and TRBJ1-1; no definite D call. As DNA, the CDR3 is TGTGCCAGCAGTGAACGTCTCTCTTCGGGAGCTTTCTTT. Protein sequence: CASSERLSSGAFF.